The 2 T cell receptor beta chains below all came from one sample that was sequenced in a study of TIL therapy for anti-PD-1-resistant metastatic lung cancer. The immunoSEQ assay was v3. Only in-frame clones appear in the TCRdb table, and some are missing; sequencing was by immunoSEQ multiplex PCR. The table has some 50,000 clones, around three quarters seen once. Time point meaning: pre-treatment sample, taken before nivolumab and TIL therapy. Sequencing used blood, obtained at baseline. The receptors come from a man aged 70-80 years with non-small cell lung cancer.

This CDR3 reads CASSRTPSGEQYF. CDR3 nucleotide sequence: TGTGCCAGCAGCCGAACCCCGTCCGGTGAGCAGTACTTC. This chain connects TRBV5-8 to TRBJ2-7; the D is unclear. Germline values: CDR1 SGHTS, CDR2 YDEGEE. The CDR3 totals 13 residues. V lost 4 bases and J 7 bases, leaving 15 bases between the germline ends.

The chain recombines TRBV19 with TRBJ2-3; D is unresolved. V shed 2 bases and J shed 0 bases, with 15 bases lying between them. Germline V gene sequence: CDR1 LNHDA, CDR2 SQIVND (reference sequence). CDR3 length equals 17 residues. For the CDR3, the DNA is TGTGCCAGTAGTATAAGTATGCGGCGGATTAGCACAGATACGCAGTATTTT. This encodes CASSISMRRISTDTQYF.